The clone carrying this T cell receptor beta chain was picked up many times. Time point indicated: sample taken at primary tumor resection. TCRdb reanalysed the 5' RACE reads using MiXCR and keeps one entry per CDR3 protein. Of 50,000 to 75,000 distinct CDR3 sequences listed, 6.3% were seen once; the top ten hold approximately 14%. The source of the sample is a study of spatial heterogeneity in lung cancer. Here the sequenced sample was PBMCs, taken at surgery. The source of this sequence is a female donor with early-stage non-small cell lung cancer.

Here the CDR3 reads CASSQRVGDSNQPQHF. CDR3 bases: TGCGCCAGCAGCCAACGGGTTGGGGATAGCAATCAGCCCCAGCATTTT. V is TRBV4-1 and J is TRBJ1-5; D unresolved. The CDR3 extends over 16 amino acids. CDR1 and CDR2 (germline): MGHRA, YSYEKL. V gave up 2 bases and J gave up 0 bases, with 11 bases separating them.